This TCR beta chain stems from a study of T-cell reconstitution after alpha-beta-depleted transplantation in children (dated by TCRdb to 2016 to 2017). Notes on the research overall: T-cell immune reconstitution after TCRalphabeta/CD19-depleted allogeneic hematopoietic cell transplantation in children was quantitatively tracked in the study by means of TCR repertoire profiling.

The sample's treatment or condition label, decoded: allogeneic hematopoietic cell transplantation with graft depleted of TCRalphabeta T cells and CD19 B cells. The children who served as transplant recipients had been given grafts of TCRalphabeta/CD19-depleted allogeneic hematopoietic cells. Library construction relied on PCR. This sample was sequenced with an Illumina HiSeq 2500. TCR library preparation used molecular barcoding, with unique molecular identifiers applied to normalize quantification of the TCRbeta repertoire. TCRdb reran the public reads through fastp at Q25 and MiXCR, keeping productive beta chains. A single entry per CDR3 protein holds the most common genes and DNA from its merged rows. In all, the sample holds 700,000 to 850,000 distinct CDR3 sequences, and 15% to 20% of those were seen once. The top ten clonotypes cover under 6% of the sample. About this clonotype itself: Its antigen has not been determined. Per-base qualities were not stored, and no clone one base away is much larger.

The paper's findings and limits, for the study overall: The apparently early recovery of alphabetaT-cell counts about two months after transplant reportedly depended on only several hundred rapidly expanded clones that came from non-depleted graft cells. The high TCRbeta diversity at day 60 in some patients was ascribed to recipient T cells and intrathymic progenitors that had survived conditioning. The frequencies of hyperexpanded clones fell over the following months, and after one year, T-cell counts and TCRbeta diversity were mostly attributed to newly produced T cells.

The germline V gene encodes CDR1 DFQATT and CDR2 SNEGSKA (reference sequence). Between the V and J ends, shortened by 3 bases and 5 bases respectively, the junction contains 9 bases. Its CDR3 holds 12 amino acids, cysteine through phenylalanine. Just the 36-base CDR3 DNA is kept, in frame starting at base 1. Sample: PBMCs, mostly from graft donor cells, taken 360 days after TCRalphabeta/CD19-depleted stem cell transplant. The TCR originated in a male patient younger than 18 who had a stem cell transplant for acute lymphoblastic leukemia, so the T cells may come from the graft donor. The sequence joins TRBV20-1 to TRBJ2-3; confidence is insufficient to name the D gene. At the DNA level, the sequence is TGCAGTGCTAGCCCTAGACGAGATACGCAGTATTTT. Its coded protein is CSASPRRDTQYF.